This entry describes one T cell receptor (beta chain). These data belong to a study of cytomegalovirus exposure and HLA in healthy donors. Whole-study context: A previous analysis identified 90 million to 140 million unique TCR beta sequences derived from some 170 million T cells.

Both 60 Vbeta primers and 13 Jbeta primers went into the PCR. TCRdb's table, derived via immunoSEQ multiplex PCR, lists solely in-frame clones and lacks some. The repertoire holds approximately 170,000 clones, with roughly 76% as singletons. The specimen sequenced was PBMCs. This TCR came from a human donor in good health.

CDR3: CSVAPNTEAFF. DNA of the CDR3: TGCAGCGTTGCTCCGAACACTGAAGCTTTCTTT. The chain carries TRBV29-1 and TRBJ1-1; no clear D. Germline V lookup: CDR1 SQVTM, CDR2 ANQGSEA. The CDR3 is made up of 11 amino acids. V lost 4 bases to trimming and J lost 1 base, with 4 bases between them.